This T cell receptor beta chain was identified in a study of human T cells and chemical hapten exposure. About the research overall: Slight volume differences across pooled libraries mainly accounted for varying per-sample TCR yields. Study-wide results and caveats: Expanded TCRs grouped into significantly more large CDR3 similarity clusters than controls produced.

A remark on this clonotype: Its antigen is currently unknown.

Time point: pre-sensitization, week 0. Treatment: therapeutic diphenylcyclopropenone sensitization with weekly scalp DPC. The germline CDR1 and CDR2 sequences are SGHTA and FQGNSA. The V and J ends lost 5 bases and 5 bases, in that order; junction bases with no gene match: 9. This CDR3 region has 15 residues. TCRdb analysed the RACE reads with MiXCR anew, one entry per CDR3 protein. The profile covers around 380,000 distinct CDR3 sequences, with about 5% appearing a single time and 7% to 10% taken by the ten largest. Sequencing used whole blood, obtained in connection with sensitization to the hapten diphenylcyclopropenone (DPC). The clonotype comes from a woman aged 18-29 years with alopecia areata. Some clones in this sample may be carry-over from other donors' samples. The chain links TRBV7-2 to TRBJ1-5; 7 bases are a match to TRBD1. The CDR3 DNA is TGTGCCAGCAGCCTGACAAACAGGGGCTATCAGCCCCAGCATTTT. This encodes CASSLTNRGYQPQHF. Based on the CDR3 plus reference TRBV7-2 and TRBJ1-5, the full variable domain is GAGVSQSPSNKVTEKGKDVELRCDPISGHTALYWYRQSLGQGLEFLIYFQGNSAPDKSGLPSDRFSAERTGGSVSTLTIQRTQQEDSAVYLCASSLTNRGYQPQHFGDGTRLSIL.